This TCR beta chain was sequenced during a study of control samples from healthy donors and cancer patients. Using immunoSEQ multiplex PCR, the repertoire was profiled, and TCRdb retains in-frame clones only, with some absent. The table has about 130,000 clones, about 90% seen once. The CDR3 contains 14 residues. Trimming pared 2 bases from V and 7 bases from J, leaving 14 bases between. The V gene's germline CDR1 is SGHTA and CDR2 FQGNSA. The sample taken for sequencing was blood. The clonotype originates from a man younger than 35 in good health. The chain recombines TRBV7-2 with TRBJ2-5; D is possibly TRBD1 (6 bases). CDR3 DNA sequence: TGTGCCAGCAGCTTATCCTTCCCCAGGGGGACCCAGTACTTC. Amino acid sequence: CASSLSFPRGTQYF.